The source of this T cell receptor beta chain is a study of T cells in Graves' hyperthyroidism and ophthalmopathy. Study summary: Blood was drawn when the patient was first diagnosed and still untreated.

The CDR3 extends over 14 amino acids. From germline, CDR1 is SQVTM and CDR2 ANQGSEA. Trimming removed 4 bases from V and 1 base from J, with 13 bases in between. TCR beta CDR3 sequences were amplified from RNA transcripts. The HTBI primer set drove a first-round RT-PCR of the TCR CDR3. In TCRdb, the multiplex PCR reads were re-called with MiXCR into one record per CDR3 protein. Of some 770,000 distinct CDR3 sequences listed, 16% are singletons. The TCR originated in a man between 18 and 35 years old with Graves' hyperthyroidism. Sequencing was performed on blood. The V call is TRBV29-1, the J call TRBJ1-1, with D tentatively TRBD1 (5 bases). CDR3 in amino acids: CSVVKGHGNTEAFF. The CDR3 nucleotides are TGCAGCGTTGTAAAGGGGCACGGGAACACTGAAGCTTTCTTT. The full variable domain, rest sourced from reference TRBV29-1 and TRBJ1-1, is SAVISQKPSRDICQRGTSLTIQCQVDSQVTMMFWYRQQPGQSLTLIATANQGSEATYESGFVIDKFPISRPNLTFSTLTVSNMSPEDSSIYLCSVVKGHGNTEAFFGQGTRLTVV.